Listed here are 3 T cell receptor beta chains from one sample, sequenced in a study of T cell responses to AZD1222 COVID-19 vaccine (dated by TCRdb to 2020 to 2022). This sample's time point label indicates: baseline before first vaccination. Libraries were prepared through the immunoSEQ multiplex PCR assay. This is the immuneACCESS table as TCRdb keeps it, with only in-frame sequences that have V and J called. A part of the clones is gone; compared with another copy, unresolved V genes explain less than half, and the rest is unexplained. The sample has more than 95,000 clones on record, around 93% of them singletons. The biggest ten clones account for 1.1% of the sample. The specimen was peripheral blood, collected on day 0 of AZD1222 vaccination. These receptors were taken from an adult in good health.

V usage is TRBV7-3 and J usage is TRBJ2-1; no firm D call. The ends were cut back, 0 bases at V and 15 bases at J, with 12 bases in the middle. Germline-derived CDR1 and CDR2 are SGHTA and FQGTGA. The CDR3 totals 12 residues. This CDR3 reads CASSLTGTTLFF. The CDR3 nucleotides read TGTGCCAGCAGCTTAACCGGAACTACTCTGTTCTTC.

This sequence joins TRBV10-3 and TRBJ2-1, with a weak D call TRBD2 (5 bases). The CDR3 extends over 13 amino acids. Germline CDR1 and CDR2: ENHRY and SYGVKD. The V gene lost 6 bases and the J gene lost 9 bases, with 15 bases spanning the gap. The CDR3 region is CAIRETSIGEQFF. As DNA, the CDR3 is TGTGCCATCAGGGAAACTAGTATCGGTGAGCAGTTCTTC.

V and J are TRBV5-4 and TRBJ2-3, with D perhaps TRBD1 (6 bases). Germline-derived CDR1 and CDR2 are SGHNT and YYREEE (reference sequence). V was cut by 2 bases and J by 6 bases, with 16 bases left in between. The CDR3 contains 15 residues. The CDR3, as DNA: TGTGCCAGCAGCTTAGTGGGGGCTCTTGGCGATACGCAGTATTTT. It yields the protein CASSLVGALGDTQYF.